This record covers a single T cell receptor (beta chain). Generated by immunoSEQ multiplex PCR, the TCRdb table keeps only in-frame clones and is missing some. The data contain approximately 300,000 clones, around nine tenths of them singletons. The sample belongs to a study of blood T cell repertoires in COVID-19. About the research overall: T cells, B-cell-depleted T cells, or PBMCs provided the cDNA or gDNA that served as material.

This CDR3 has 15 amino acids. V was cut by 0 bases and J by 2 bases, with 12 bases left in between. The germline V gene has CDR1 SGDLS and CDR2 YYNGEE. The sequence was obtained from a woman aged 50 to 60 with active or convalescent COVID-19. The sample consisted of peripheral blood. The chain uses TRBV9 and TRBJ2-7; D perhaps matches TRBD1 (5 bases). The CDR3 sequence: CASSVGRVGAYEQYF. The CDR3 DNA sequence: TGTGCCAGCAGCGTAGGCAGGGTTGGGGCCTACGAGCAGTACTTC.